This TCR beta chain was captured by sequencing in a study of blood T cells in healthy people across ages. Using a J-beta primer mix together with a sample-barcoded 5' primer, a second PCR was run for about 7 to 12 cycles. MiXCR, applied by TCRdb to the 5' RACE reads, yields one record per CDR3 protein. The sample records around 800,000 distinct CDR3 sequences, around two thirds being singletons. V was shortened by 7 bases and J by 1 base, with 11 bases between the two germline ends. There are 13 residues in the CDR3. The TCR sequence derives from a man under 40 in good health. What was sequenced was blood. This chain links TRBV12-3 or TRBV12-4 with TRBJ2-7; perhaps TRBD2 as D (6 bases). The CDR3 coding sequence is TGTGCCAGCAAGACCGGGGGATCCTACGAGCAGTACTTC. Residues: CASKTGGSYEQYF.